These 28 T cell receptor beta chains came from one sample sequenced in a study of cytomegalovirus exposure and HLA in healthy donors. PCR employed 60 Vbeta and 13 Jbeta primers. The protocol was immunoSEQ multiplex PCR, while the TCRdb copy is restricted to in-frame clones and leaves out a portion. The sample contains 100,000 to 150,000 clones, 75% to 85% of which appear only once. Sequenced: PBMCs. Source of these receptors: a woman under 30 in good health and CMV-seropositive.

The chain combines TRBV27 with TRBJ2-2; tentatively, D is TRBD2 (6 bases). Germline V gene sequence: CDR1 MNHEY, CDR2 SMNVEV (reference sequence). V lost 4 bases and J lost 4, with 10 bases in between. This CDR3 has 14 amino acids. CDR3 protein: CASSSLGSTGELFF. The CDR3 coding sequence is TGTGCCAGCAGTTCACTCGGGAGCACCGGGGAGCTGTTTTTT.

The chain couples TRBV29-1 to TRBJ2-7; D remains ambiguous. V was pared by 1 base and J by 3 bases, with 4 bases between. The CDR3 length is 11 residues. Looked up from germline, CDR1 is SQVTM and CDR2 is ANQGSEA. CDR3 nucleotide sequence: TGCAGCGTTGAAGGTTACTACGAGCAGTACTTC. It translates to CSVEGYYEQYF.

The chain has TRBV27 and TRBJ2-3; D ambiguous. The germline V gene encodes CDR1 MNHEY and CDR2 SMNVEV (reference sequence). The CDR3 is made up of 16 amino acids. The V gene lost 4 bases and the J gene lost 0 bases, with 14 bases spanning the gap. DNA of the CDR3: TGTGCCAGCAGTTCTCAAGGCGGTTGGAGCACAGATACGCAGTATTTT. It codes for CASSSQGGWSTDTQYF.

The genes are TRBV28 and TRBJ1-6; 11 nucleotides match TRBD1. Trimming at V came to 4 bases and at J to 4 bases, leaving 9 bases not matched to a gene. The CDR3 is 18 amino acids. Germline CDR1 reads MDHEN; CDR2 reads SYDVKM. The CDR3 sequence is CASSSGQGGLFYNSPLHF. The CDR3 nucleotides are TGTGCCAGCAGTTCGGGACAGGGGGGGTTATTTTATAATTCACCCCTCCACTTT.

The rearrangement uses TRBV7-9 and TRBJ2-2, with a weak D call TRBD1 (5 bases). The V end was cut by 7 bases, the J end by 3 bases, with 9 bases between. This CDR3 has 13 residues. The germline V gene has CDR1 SEHNR and CDR2 FQNEAQ (reference sequence). The CDR3 protein is CASTLGDTGELFF. The CDR3 bases are TGTGCCAGCACCCTAGGGGACACCGGGGAGCTGTTTTTT. The whole variable domain, remainder taken from reference TRBV7-9 and TRBJ2-2, is DTGVSQNPRHKITKRGQNVTFRCDPISEHNRLYWYRQTLGQGPEFLTYFQNEAQLEKSRLLSDRFSAERPKGSFSTLEIQRTEQGDSAMYLCASTLGDTGELFFGEGSRLTVL.

This clone has a single count. The rearrangement joins TRBV7-3 to TRBJ2-5; TRBD1 is a possible D gene (5 bases). The J call may not be correct, given that the DNA end is closer to TRBJ2-7. Germline CDR1 reads SGHTA; CDR2 reads FQGTGA. CDR3 size: 14 residues. This CDR3 reads CASSLRAGSYEQYF. In DNA form, the CDR3 reads TGTGCCAGCAGCTTAAGGGCAGGGTCCTACGAGCAGTACTTC.

This rearrangement joins TRBV2 to TRBJ2-5; 8 bases are shared with TRBD1. The V and J ends lost 6 bases and 3 bases, in that order; junction bases with no gene match: 6. CDR1 SNHLY and CDR2 FYNNEI come from the germline V gene. The CDR3 is 14 amino acids. DNA for the CDR3: TGTGCCAGCAGCCGGGACAGGCGAGAAGAGACCCAGTACTTC. This sequence encodes CASSRDRREETQYF.

The chain joins TRBV15 to TRBJ1-2; 7 bases are a match to TRBD1. The CDR3 consists of 14 residues. Germline assignment: CDR1 LNHNV and CDR2 YYDKDF (reference sequence). V shed 1 base, J shed 4 bases, and the junction held 3 bases outside the gene matches. Here the CDR3 reads CATSRVSGGYGYTF. The DNA for the CDR3 is TGTGCCACCAGCAGAGTGTCAGGGGGCTATGGCTACACCTTC.

This chain uses TRBV5-6 with TRBJ2-7, with D perhaps matching TRBD1 (6 bases). Germline V gene sequence: CDR1 SGHDT, CDR2 YYEEEE. Trimming shortened V by 2 bases and J by 5 bases, and 17 bases separated the two germline ends. This CDR3 is 15 amino acids long. The CDR3 DNA sequence: TGTGCCAGCAGCTTCGACAGGCCGTTGAATCACGAGCAGTACTTC. Its translation is CASSFDRPLNHEQYF.

On this clone itself: One junction end disagrees with the germline gene, perhaps due to a read error. The chain employs TRBV5-1 and TRBJ1-1, with a possible D match to TRBD1 (5 bases). The germline CDR1 and CDR2 sequences are SGHRS and YFSETQ. The CDR3 is 16 residues long. The CDR3 sequence is CASSLATTGPSTEASF. The DNA of the CDR3 is TGCGCCAGCAGCTTGGCGACAACAGGACCAAGCACTGAAGCTTCCTTT. The full variable domain, completed using reference TRBV5-1 and TRBJ1-1, is KAGVTQTPRYLIKTRGQQVTLSCSPISGHRSVSWYQQTPGQGLQFLFEYFSETQRNKGNFPGRFSGRQFSNSRSEMNVSTLELGDSALYLCASSLATTGPSTEASFGQGTRLTVV.

This sequence joins TRBV7-8 and TRBJ2-3, with D unresolved. From germline, CDR1 is SGHVS and CDR2 FQNEAQ. V was trimmed by 5 bases and J by 3 bases, leaving 15 bases between them. The CDR3 length is 15 residues. The CDR3 DNA sequence: TGTGCCAGCAGCCTGCTCGGGTCCGAGACAGATACGCAGTATTTT. Translation gives CASSLLGSETDTQYF.

V usage is TRBV4-2 and J usage is TRBJ2-1; 10 bases fit TRBD2. The germline CDR1 and CDR2 sequences are LGHNA and YNFKEQ. The V and J ends lost 0 bases and 6 bases, in that order; junction bases with no gene match: 5. There are 16 residues in the CDR3. The CDR3 region has the DNA TGTGCCAGCAGCCAAGATAATAGCGGGGGGTCCAATGAGCAGTTCTTC. Translating it yields CASSQDNSGGSNEQFF.

The V gene is TRBV7-6, the J gene TRBJ1-4; no clear D. V was clipped by 7 bases and J by 1 base, with 13 bases between them. The CDR3 has 15 residues. From germline, CDR1 is SGHVS and CDR2 FNYEAQ. The CDR3 reads CASTDQDVTNEKLFF. The CDR3 nucleotides read TGTGCCAGCACCGATCAGGATGTAACTAATGAAAAACTGTTTTTT.

The chain recombines TRBV6-5 with TRBJ2-2; D ambiguous. The CDR3 loop spans 15 amino acids. Germline V CDR1 and CDR2: MNHEY, SVGAGI. V was pared by 6 bases and J by 6 bases, with 17 bases between. As DNA, the CDR3 is TGTGCCAGCAGGATCTATAGGTTAGGAGCCGGGGAGCTGTTTTTT. This sequence encodes CASRIYRLGAGELFF.

The rearrangement links TRBV5-1 to TRBJ2-5; TRBD2 aligns across 7 bases. CDR3 length: 13 residues. With V trimmed by 7 bases and J by 1 base, 4 bases remained unmatched. CDR1 is SGHRS and CDR2 is YFSETQ in the germline V gene. CDR3 sequence: CASGTGGQETQYF. The DNA for the CDR3 is TGCGCCAGCGGCACGGGGGGCCAAGAGACCCAGTACTTC.

This CDR3 reads CASSSPGLASTDTQYF. CDR3 coding DNA: TGTGCCAGCAGCTCACCGGGACTAGCGAGCACAGATACGCAGTATTTT. J is TRBJ2-3 and V is TRBV5-6; TRBD2 matches 10 bases. The germline V gene encodes CDR1 SGHDT and CDR2 YYEEEE. After removal of 3 bases from V and 0 bases from J, the junction contained 4 bases not matched to a gene. The CDR3 is made up of 16 amino acids.

This sequence joins TRBV30 and TRBJ2-1; a possible D gene is TRBD1 (5 bases). The germline V gene has CDR1 GTSNPN and CDR2 SVGIG (reference sequence). Deletions cut 2 bases from V and 11 bases from J, with 10 bases between. CDR3 length: 11 residues. The CDR3 DNA follows: TGTGCCTGGAGTATCGAGGACAAGCAGTTCTTC. Translation: CAWSIEDKQFF.

The chain joins TRBV11-2 to TRBJ2-1; the D gene is possibly TRBD1 (5 bases). The CDR3 is 12 amino acids. Deletions cut 4 bases from V and 6 bases from J, with 7 bases between. Germline V gene data show CDR1 as SGHAT and CDR2 as FQNNGV. CDR3 DNA sequence: TGTGCCAGCAGCTCCCAGGGCAATGAGCAGTTCTTC. As protein: CASSSQGNEQFF.

About this clone itself: Germline is not matched at one junction end, which may reflect a read error. The chain recombines TRBV20-1 with TRBJ1-3, with 10 bases matching TRBD1. The germline CDR1 and CDR2 sequences are DFQATT and SNEGSKA (reference sequence). This CDR3 region has 10 residues. The CDR3 DNA sequence: TGCAGTGCTGACGGGACAGGGGTCATTTTT. This translates into CSADGTGVIF.

The table lists this clone with a few counts. For the CDR3, the DNA is TGTGCCACCAGCAGAGGGGGGCCTGGAAACACCATATATTTT. Residues: CATSRGGPGNTIYF. The J gene is TRBJ1-3, the V gene TRBV15; D possibly corresponds to TRBD1 (6 bases). Trimming left V 1 base short and J 2 bases short, with 6 bases between. The CDR3 is 14 amino acids. Germline CDR1 LNHNV, CDR2 YYDKDF (reference sequence).

The J gene is TRBJ2-5, the V gene TRBV9; the D gene is possibly TRBD2 (5 bases). CDR1 SGDLS and CDR2 YYNGEE come from the germline V gene. Trimming left V 2 bases short and J 1 base short, with 9 bases between. This CDR3 contains 14 residues. The CDR3 spells CASSVDYAQETQYF. CDR3 sequence (DNA): TGTGCCAGCAGCGTCGACTACGCCCAAGAGACCCAGTACTTC.

This clone has only a few counts. V and J are TRBV12-5 and TRBJ1-3, with a weak D call TRBD1 (5 bases). CDR1 and CDR2 (germline): LGHNT, FRNRAP. V was clipped by 1 base and J by 7 bases, with 5 bases between them. This CDR3 comprises 12 residues. CDR3 in amino acids: CASGLEGNTIYF. DNA of the CDR3: TGTGCTAGTGGTTTGGAGGGGAACACCATATATTTT.

This clone came up once. The chain recombines TRBV6-5 with TRBJ2-5, with unresolved D. Germline CDR1 MNHEY, CDR2 SVGAGI. The CDR3 length is 15 residues. Trimming shortened V by 0 bases and J by 4 bases, and 12 bases separated the two germline ends. The CDR3 region is CASSYSVEVGETQYF. As DNA, the CDR3 is TGTGCCAGCAGTTACTCGGTAGAGGTGGGAGAGACCCAGTACTTC.

The chain recombines TRBV7-2 with TRBJ2-5; a possible D gene is TRBD1 (5 bases). The CDR3 runs 14 residues. CDR1 and CDR2 (germline): SGHTA, FQGNSA. Trimming cost V 2 bases and J 3 bases, with 10 bases left between them. CDR3 DNA: TGTGCCAGCAGCTTAAATGGGGCCAAAGAGACCCAGTACTTC. Its protein is CASSLNGAKETQYF. The whole variable domain, filled in from reference TRBV7-2 and TRBJ2-5, reads GAGVSQSPSNKVTEKGKDVELRCDPISGHTALYWYRQSLGQGLEFLIYFQGNSAPDKSGLPSDRFSAERTGGSVSTLTIQRTQQEDSAVYLCASSLNGAKETQYFGPGTRLLVL.

The chain employs TRBV7-2 and TRBJ1-2; D unclear. The CDR3 totals 12 residues. In germline, CDR1 is SGHTA, CDR2 FQGNSA. Trimming shortened V by 2 bases and J by 13 bases, and 14 bases separated the two germline ends. As DNA, the CDR3 is TGTGCCAGCAGCTTAACCTCCGACAACTGCACCTTC. Protein sequence: CASSLTSDNCTF.

V is TRBV28 and J is TRBJ1-2; D may be TRBD1 (6 bases). This CDR3 has 13 residues. V lost 4 bases and J lost 4, with 10 bases in between. Germline-derived CDR1 and CDR2 are MDHEN and SYDVKM. The CDR3 is CASSSGQSYGYTF. The CDR3 DNA reads TGTGCCAGCAGTTCCGGACAGTCCTATGGCTACACCTTC.

The V call is TRBV11-2, the J call TRBJ2-7, with 11 bases matching TRBD2. This CDR3 contains 15 residues. Germline CDR1 SGHAT, CDR2 FQNNGV. Germline trimming cut 5 bases from V and 4 bases from J; bases unmatched to any gene: 7. This CDR3 is CASSPELAGAYEQYF. DNA of the CDR3: TGTGCCAGCAGCCCAGAACTAGCGGGGGCTTACGAGCAGTACTTC.

This clone appeared once. CDR3 sequence reads: CASSSLYTQYF. The CDR3 DNA is TGTGCCAGCAGTTCCCTGTATACGCAGTATTTT. V usage is TRBV2 and J usage is TRBJ2-3, with D unresolved. This CDR3 is built from 11 residues. Looked up from germline, CDR1 is SNHLY and CDR2 is FYNNEI. The V and J ends lost 5 bases and 7 bases respectively, with 7 bases between them. The variable domain in full, with the rest retrieved from reference TRBV2 and TRBJ2-3, is EPEVTQTPSHQVTQMGQEVILRCVPISNHLYFYWYRQILGQKVEFLVSFYNNEISEKSEIFDDQFSVERPDGSNFTLKIRSTKLEDSAMYFCASSSLYTQYFGPGTRLTVL.